Following are 28 T cell receptor beta chains from one sample sequenced in a study of T cell repertoires in cytomegalovirus infection. TCRdb used MiXCR to reprocess the reads, holding one entry per CDR3 protein. Here the sample spans roughly 600,000 distinct CDR3 sequences, 20% to 25% being singletons. The sequenced sample consisted of CD8+ T cells from PBMCs. The receptors come from a human donor in good health (CMV status not recorded). Some clones in this sample may be carry-over from other donors' samples.

This clonotype turned up a few times. This chain connects TRBV28 to TRBJ2-7, with D possibly matching TRBD2 (6 bases). V lost 3 bases and J 3 bases, leaving 9 bases between the germline ends. The CDR3 has 13 amino acids. CDR1 is MDHEN and CDR2 is SYDVKM in the germline V gene. The CDR3 sequence is CASSFGGDYEQYV. CDR3 sequence (DNA): TGTGCCAGCAGTTTCGGAGGGGACTACGAGCAGTACGTC.

With regard to this clonotype: One base away lies a much larger clone, so this may be a sequencing read error. The chain recombines TRBV7-9 with TRBJ2-1; TRBD1 matches 8 bases. Trimming cost V 3 bases and J 4 bases; bases outside gene matches: 8. CDR3 length equals 16 residues. The germline V gene has CDR1 SEHNR and CDR2 FQNEAQ (reference sequence). CDR3 in DNA: TGTGCCAGCAGCTTCCTCGGGACAGGAGCTTACAATGAGCAGTTCTTC. It yields the protein CASSFLGTGAYNEQFF.

The V call is TRBV12-3 or TRBV12-4, the J call TRBJ2-1, with D uncertain. The CDR3 runs to 13 residues. The V end was cut by 8 bases, the J end by 4 bases, with 12 bases between. The CDR3: CASRLTLYNEQFF. In DNA form, the CDR3 reads TGTGCCAGCCGGCTGACACTATACAATGAGCAGTTCTTC.

In its sample, this clonotype was seen many times. The chain recombines TRBV28 with TRBJ1-2; tentative D call: TRBD1 (6 bases). From germline, CDR1 is MDHEN and CDR2 SYDVKM. Trimming left V 5 bases short and J 5 bases short, with 18 bases between. The CDR3 is 15 residues long. In DNA, the CDR3 is TGTGCCAGCAGTCTTACAGGGAAACCTTTATATGGCTACACCTTC. It encodes CASSLTGKPLYGYTF.

This clonotype showed up just a few times. The V call is TRBV12-3 or TRBV12-4, the J call TRBJ1-1, with D possibly being TRBD1 (5 bases). The CDR3 length is 15 residues. V lost 3 bases, J lost 4 bases, and 15 bases lay in between. In DNA form, the CDR3 reads TGTGCCAGCAGTTTCCTCGGACATTTGGGCACTGAAGCTTTCTTT. This codes for CASSFLGHLGTEAFF.

This clonotype was counted between two and nine times. This chain uses TRBV4-1 with TRBJ2-2; TRBD1 might be the D (5 bases). Germline loops: CDR1 MGHRA, CDR2 YSYEKL. V was shortened by 3 bases and J by 7 bases, with 18 bases between the two germline ends. The CDR3 runs to 16 residues. CDR3 in amino acids: CASSHPWQGKDGELFF. The DNA of the CDR3 is TGCGCCAGCAGCCACCCCTGGCAGGGAAAGGACGGGGAGCTGTTTTTT.

This clonotype showed up just a few times. This chain connects TRBV6-2 or TRBV6-3 to TRBJ1-2, with 8 bases aligning to TRBD1. CDR3 size: 15 residues. The germline gives CDR1 MNHEY, CDR2 SVGEGT. The junction had 13 bases not matched to a gene; V was cut back by 6 bases and J by 7 bases. The CDR3 DNA follows: TGTGCCAGCAGGGAGCCGGGCCGCGACAGGGGTGGCTACACCTTC. It specifies CASREPGRDRGGYTF.

This clonotype has only a few counts. The V call is TRBV5-4, the J call TRBJ2-1; 7 bases fit TRBD2. With V trimmed by 4 bases and J by 5 bases, 3 bases remained unmatched. The CDR3 consists of 13 residues. The germline gives CDR1 SGHNT, CDR2 YYREEE (reference sequence). The CDR3 sequence: CASSILADNEQFF. The CDR3 DNA follows: TGTGCCAGCAGCATCCTAGCGGACAATGAGCAGTTCTTC.

J is TRBJ1-1 and V is TRBV29-1; no firm D call. Between the trimmed V and J ends, which lost 4 bases and 1 base, there was a span of 7 bases. The CDR3 spans 12 residues. Germline V lookup: CDR1 SQVTM, CDR2 ANQGSEA. The CDR3, as DNA: TGCAGCGTTGGATGGGGGAACACTGAAGCTTTCTTT. Protein product: CSVGWGNTEAFF.

There are a few counts of this clonotype. The V call is TRBV4-1, the J call TRBJ2-2, with TRBD1 matching over 9 bases. Germline CDR1 reads MGHRA; CDR2 reads YSYEKL. V shed 2 bases, J shed 3 bases, and the junction held 4 bases outside the gene matches. This CDR3 region has 16 residues. The CDR3 loop is CASSQPGQGYTGELFF. The DNA for the CDR3 is TGCGCCAGCAGCCAACCCGGACAGGGGTACACCGGGGAGCTGTTTTTT.

This clonotype was counted only a few times. The rearrangement uses TRBV7-3 and TRBJ1-1; D gene ambiguous. Germline V gives CDR1 SGHTA, CDR2 FQGTGA. V was pared by 4 bases and J by 4 bases, with 7 bases between. This CDR3 is 12 amino acids long. CDR3 sequence (DNA): TGTGCCAGCAGCTACATAGGCACTGAAGCTTTCTTT. As protein: CASSYIGTEAFF.

This clonotype has ten or more counts. The chain employs TRBV7-6 and TRBJ2-1, with 13 bases fitting TRBD2. The trim removed 5 bases at V and 7 bases at J, leaving 8 bases unmatched. CDR1 and CDR2 (germline): SGHVS, FNYEAQ. The CDR3 consists of 16 residues. This CDR3 reads CASSPTGLAGANEQFF. The CDR3 DNA sequence: TGTGCCAGCAGCCCAACCGGACTAGCGGGGGCGAATGAGCAGTTCTTC.

As regards this clonotype: Since a much larger clone is just one base distant, this may be a read error. The chain links TRBV7-9 to TRBJ2-1, with D unclear. Per the germline V gene, CDR1 is SEHNR and CDR2 is FQNEAQ (reference sequence). The CDR3 runs to 12 residues. V gave up 11 bases and J gave up 5 bases, with 13 bases separating them. The CDR3 DNA sequence: TGTGCCTCAGCCAGGTCCGACAATGAGCAGTTCTTC. The encoded protein is CASARSDNEQFF.

This clonotype was counted only a few times. The chain carries TRBV7-9 and TRBJ1-1; D is possibly TRBD1 (5 bases). V was pared by 5 bases and J by 1 base, with 11 bases between. Germline-derived CDR1 and CDR2 are SEHNR and FQNEAQ (reference sequence). The CDR3 is made up of 14 amino acids. The CDR3 DNA is TGTGCCAGCAGCCTCAGGGAGAGGAACACTGAAGCTTTCTTT. It codes for CASSLRERNTEAFF.

The chain combines TRBV6-5 with TRBJ1-5, with a weak D call TRBD1 (5 bases). Germline lookup yields CDR1 MNHEY and CDR2 SVGAGI. This CDR3 spans 14 amino acids. V was clipped by 5 bases and J by 5 bases, with 13 bases between them. The CDR3 sequence: CASSPRDGHQPQHF. CDR3 bases: TGTGCCAGCAGTCCCCGGGACGGCCATCAGCCCCAGCATTTT.

The chain recombines TRBV9 with TRBJ1-6; no clear D gene. V was clipped by 4 bases and J by 7 bases, with 15 bases between them. The CDR3 has 15 amino acids. From germline, CDR1 is SGDLS and CDR2 YYNGEE. The CDR3 region is CASSPVDPGNSPLHF. In DNA form, the CDR3 reads TGTGCCAGCAGCCCCGTTGACCCCGGGAATTCACCCCTCCACTTT. The full variable domain, its missing parts supplied by reference TRBV9 and TRBJ1-6, is DSGVTQTPKHLITATGQRVTLRCSPRSGDLSVYWYQQSLDQGLQFLIQYYNGEERAKGNILERFSAQQFPDLHSELNLSSLELGDSALYFCASSPVDPGNSPLHFGNGTRLTVT.

There are many counts of this clonotype. This sequence joins TRBV7-9 and TRBJ2-1, with D unresolved. The CDR3 is 19 residues long. The V gene lost 2 bases and the J gene lost 1 base, with 21 bases spanning the gap. Germline-derived CDR1 and CDR2 are SEHNR and FQNEAQ (reference sequence). In nucleotides, the CDR3 is TGTGCCAGCAGCTTAAGCACAACGGTCGGTCCCGATTCCTACAATGAGCAGTTCTTC. This encodes CASSLSTTVGPDSYNEQFF.

This clonotype turned up a few times. The rearrangement uses TRBV2 and TRBJ1-5, with TRBD1 as a possible D gene (5 bases). The V end lost 2 bases, the J end lost 1 base, and 9 bases lay between the germline ends. Germline assignment: CDR1 SNHLY and CDR2 FYNNEI. The CDR3 totals 15 residues. CDR3 sequence: CASSEPGRSNQPQHF. The CDR3 nucleotides read TGTGCCAGCAGTGAACCGGGACGGAGCAATCAGCCCCAGCATTTT.

In this sample, this clonotype turned up many times. Written as DNA, the CDR3 is TGCGCCAGCAGCCAAGATCGGCGGGCATTCTCCTACAATGAGCAGTTCTTC. Translating gives CASSQDRRAFSYNEQFF. V is TRBV4-3 and J is TRBJ2-1; D may be TRBD2 (5 bases). The V gene lost 0 bases and the J gene lost 0 bases, with 12 bases spanning the gap. The CDR3 runs to 17 residues. Germline V lookup: CDR1 LGHNA, CDR2 YSLEER.

This clonotype was found many times. The chain joins TRBV7-2 to TRBJ2-1; D is possibly TRBD1 (6 bases). From germline, CDR1 is SGHTA and CDR2 FQGNSA. Trimming took 1 base from V and 6 from J, leaving 16 bases between them. This CDR3 has 16 residues. In DNA, the CDR3 is TGTGCCAGCAGCTTAGGGCTTAGGACAGTTTTCAATGAGCAGTTCTTC. Protein: CASSLGLRTVFNEQFF.

This chain uses TRBV7-9 with TRBJ2-1; tentatively, D is TRBD2 (6 bases). The CDR3 sequence is 16 residues long. V was trimmed by 7 bases and J by 10 bases, leaving 26 bases between them. The germline V gene encodes CDR1 SEHNR and CDR2 FQNEAQ (reference sequence). The CDR3, as DNA: TGTGCCAGCATCCCCGCACGGGGGTCACTCCCAATCGAGCAGTTCTTC. Its translation: CASIPARGSLPIEQFF.

This chain uses TRBV6-5 with TRBJ1-1; D is unclear. The V gene lost 5 bases and the J gene lost 6 bases, with 13 bases spanning the gap. The CDR3 totals 13 residues. Germline assignment: CDR1 MNHEY and CDR2 SVGAGI. As DNA, the CDR3 is TGTGCCAGCAGTGGTATTAAGGTCGCTGAAGCTTTCTTT. This gives the protein CASSGIKVAEAFF.

In this sample, this clonotype turned up many times. J is TRBJ1-2 and V is TRBV7-9; D possibly corresponds to TRBD1 (6 bases). V was shortened by 10 bases and J by 3 bases, with 12 bases between the two germline ends. Germline V gene sequence: CDR1 SEHNR, CDR2 FQNEAQ (reference sequence). The CDR3 length is 12 residues. The CDR3 bases are TGTGCCACCCCTACAGGGTACTATGGCTACACCTTC. This translates into CATPTGYYGYTF.

The table lists this clonotype with many counts. The genes are TRBV7-8 and TRBJ2-4; 11 bases line up with TRBD2. This CDR3 region has 14 residues. Germline values: CDR1 SGHVS, CDR2 FQNEAQ. V lost 5 bases, J lost 6 bases, and 3 bases stayed unmatched. Here the CDR3 reads CASSLSGGVNIQYF. CDR3 nucleotides: TGTGCCAGCAGCCTTAGCGGGGGGGTAAACATTCAGTACTTC. The full variable domain, with the rest looked up from reference TRBV7-8 and TRBJ2-4, is GAGVSQSPRYKVAKRGQDVALRCDPISGHVSLFWYQQALGQGPEFLTYFQNEAQLDKSGLPSDRFFAERPEGSVSTLKIQRTQQEDSAVYLCASSLSGGVNIQYFGAGTRLSVL.

This clonotype occurred a few times. The rearrangement links TRBV5-5 to TRBJ2-3, with D tentatively TRBD1 (6 bases). Germline lookup yields CDR1 SGHKS and CDR2 YYEKEE (reference sequence). V was pared by 0 bases and J by 2 bases, with 19 bases between. The CDR3 is 18 residues long. In DNA, the CDR3 is TGTGCCAGCAGCTTGGAGGACAGCCGAAACCCTGTCACAGATACGCAGTATTTT. Residues: CASSLEDSRNPVTDTQYF.

This chain joins TRBV4-2 and TRBJ1-1; 10 bases line up with TRBD1. Germline lookup yields CDR1 LGHNA and CDR2 YNFKEQ. After removal of 5 bases from V and 4 bases from J, the junction contained 4 bases not matched to a gene. This CDR3 has 14 residues. The CDR3 is CASSVDRGLTEAFF. The DNA for the CDR3 is TGTGCCAGCAGCGTCGACAGGGGGCTCACTGAAGCTTTCTTT.

The chain joins TRBV7-9 to TRBJ2-3; 10 bases align to TRBD1. Trimming at V came to 6 bases and at J to 5 bases, leaving 11 bases not matched to a gene. The CDR3 consists of 16 residues. Germline CDR1 reads SEHNR; CDR2 reads FQNEAQ (reference sequence). The CDR3 is CASRTSPGQGIDTQYF. The CDR3 region has the DNA TGTGCCAGCAGAACATCCCCGGGACAGGGGATAGATACGCAGTATTTT. The full variable domain, completed using reference TRBV7-9 and TRBJ2-3, is DTGVSQNPRHKITKRGQNVTFRCDPISEHNRLYWYRQTLGQGPEFLTYFQNEAQLEKSRLLSDRFSAERPKGSFSTLEIQRTEQGDSAMYLCASRTSPGQGIDTQYFGPGTRLTVL.

This clonotype occurred a few times. The rearrangement uses TRBV7-6 and TRBJ2-2; TRBD2 agrees at 8 bases. The CDR3 contains 15 residues. Germline trimming cut 0 bases from V and 3 bases from J; bases unmatched to any gene: 0. Looked up from germline, CDR1 is SGHVS and CDR2 is FNYEAQ. CDR3 region: CASSLAGGDTGELFF. The CDR3 nucleotides read TGTGCCAGCAGCTTAGCCGGGGGGGACACCGGGGAGCTGTTTTTT.